The 19 T cell receptor beta chains presented below share a single source sample, sequenced in a study of blood T cell repertoires in COVID-19. Clones were read by immunoSEQ multiplex PCR, and TCRdb kept only the in-frame ones, dropping some. The table lists around 150,000 clones, more than 85% of them singletons. The material sequenced was peripheral blood. The receptor source for this set is a woman aged 55-69 years with COVID-19, enrolled during active disease.

The rearrangement links TRBV5-1 to TRBJ1-6, with a tentative D call TRBD1 (6 bases). Between the trimmed V and J ends, which lost 5 bases and 7 bases, there was a span of 7 bases. Germline values: CDR1 SGHRS, CDR2 YFSETQ. The CDR3 is 12 amino acids. CDR3: CASRDRNSPLHF. CDR3 nucleotide sequence: TGCGCCAGCAGGGACAGAAATTCACCCCTCCACTTT.

V and J are TRBV18 and TRBJ2-1; 7 nucleotides align to TRBD1. J gave up 7 bases and V 1 base, and 4 bases lay outside the gene matches. CDR3 size: 14 residues. Germline V lookup: CDR1 KGHSH, CDR2 LQKENI. The CDR3 nucleotides are TGTGCCAGCTCACCACGGACAGGAGAGAATGAGCAGTTCTTC. This encodes CASSPRTGENEQFF.

Regarding this clone: Other DNA sequences within the sample encode an identical CDR3. This rearrangement joins TRBV6-1 to TRBJ2-5; D gene unclear. Germline V lookup: CDR1 MNHNS, CDR2 SASEGT. Trimming left V 1 base short and J 4 bases short, with 4 bases between. The CDR3 totals 12 residues. The CDR3 DNA is TGTGCCAGCAGTGAAGTGAGAGAGACCCAGTACTTC. It specifies CASSEVRETQYF.

The V gene is TRBV4-3, the J gene TRBJ1-4; maybe TRBD1 (5 bases). Germline CDR1 reads LGHNA; CDR2 reads YSLEER. This CDR3 has 16 amino acids. The V gene lost 1 base and the J gene lost 0 bases, with 9 bases spanning the gap. CDR3 residues: CASSQVDRTTNEKLFF. CDR3 sequence (DNA): TGCGCCAGCAGCCAAGTCGACAGAACAACTAATGAAAAACTGTTTTTT.

V usage is TRBV6-6 and J usage is TRBJ2-3, with 8 bases identical to TRBD2. This CDR3 region has 16 residues. The V and J ends lost 9 bases and 2 bases, in that order; junction bases with no gene match: 13. The germline gives CDR1 MNHNY, CDR2 SVGAGI (reference sequence). The chain's CDR3 is CASNRRGGGHTDTQYF. CDR3 DNA sequence: TGTGCCAGTAACCGCCGGGGGGGTGGGCACACAGATACGCAGTATTTT.

V gene TRBV28 combines with J gene TRBJ1-2; perhaps TRBD1 as D (5 bases). The CDR3 covers 14 residues. Germline CDR1 and CDR2: MDHEN and SYDVKM. Trimming shortened V by 3 bases and J by 0 bases, and 8 bases separated the two germline ends. The CDR3 loop reads CASSLGGTNYGYTF. Here the CDR3 DNA reads TGTGCCAGCAGTTTGGGGGGTACTAACTATGGCTACACCTTC.

The chain recombines TRBV30 with TRBJ1-1; D gene uncertain. The germline V and J ends were trimmed by 1 base and 1 base, with 7 bases remaining between them. Germline V gives CDR1 GTSNPN, CDR2 SVGIG (reference sequence). The CDR3 is made up of 13 amino acids. CDR3 sequence: CAWSGGSNTEAFF. The DNA of the CDR3 is TGTGCCTGGAGTGGAGGGTCGAACACTGAAGCTTTCTTT.

The rearrangement uses TRBV27 and TRBJ2-3, with D possibly TRBD2 on 7 matching bases. Germline lookup yields CDR1 MNHEY and CDR2 SMNVEV (reference sequence). There are 15 residues in the CDR3. The germline V and J ends were trimmed by 0 bases and 6 bases, with 13 bases remaining between them. The CDR3 nucleotides are TGTGCCAGCAGTTTATCGCTGGGGGGGCCGGATACGCAGTATTTT. Encoded protein: CASSLSLGGPDTQYF.

This chain connects TRBV6-2 or TRBV6-3 to TRBJ1-1; D possibly corresponds to TRBD1 (5 bases). The V gene's germline CDR1 is MNHEY and CDR2 SVGEGT. Deletions cut 2 bases from V and 1 base from J, with 5 bases between. This CDR3 has 13 amino acids. CDR3 in amino acids: CASSYGQNTEAFF. DNA of the CDR3: TGTGCCAGCAGTTACGGACAGAACACTGAAGCTTTCTTT.

This chain connects TRBV7-9 to TRBJ1-1; 7 nucleotides align to TRBD1. Germline V gene sequence: CDR1 SEHNR, CDR2 FQNEAQ (reference sequence). The CDR3 has 15 residues. The junction had 9 bases not matched to a gene; V was cut back by 4 bases and J by 4 bases. DNA for the CDR3: TGTGCCAGCAGCTGGGTGGGCAGGGGGTCCACTGAAGCTTTCTTT. Amino acids: CASSWVGRGSTEAFF. Supplemented by reference TRBV7-9 and TRBJ1-1, the full variable domain reads DTGVSQNPRHKITKRGQNVTFRCDPISEHNRLYWYRQTLGQGPEFLTYFQNEAQLEKSRLLSDRFSAERPKGSFSTLEIQRTEQGDSAMYLCASSWVGRGSTEAFFGQGTRLTVV.

The rearrangement links TRBV18 to TRBJ2-7, with D hard to call. The CDR3 totals 12 residues. Germline V CDR1 and CDR2: KGHSH, LQKENI. V was shortened by 4 bases and J by 6 bases, with 10 bases between the two germline ends. Written as DNA, the CDR3 is TGTGCCAGCTCACAGAGTACGGGCGAGCAGTACTTC. It is translated as CASSQSTGEQYF.

The chain has TRBV3-1 (or the pseudogene TRBV3-2) and TRBJ2-7; 7 bases line up with TRBD1. The trim removed 4 bases at V and 0 bases at J, leaving 6 bases unmatched. CDR1 is LGHDT and CDR2 is YNNKEL in the germline V gene (reference sequence). The CDR3 loop spans 15 amino acids. The CDR3 protein is CASSRGTESSYEQYF. CDR3 bases: TGTGCCAGCAGCCGAGGGACAGAGAGCTCCTACGAGCAGTACTTC.

The gene calls are TRBV5-4 and TRBJ1-2, with D possibly TRBD1 on 5 matching bases. The CDR3 consists of 13 residues. The germline V and J ends were trimmed by 4 bases and 8 bases, with 15 bases remaining between them. In germline, CDR1 is SGHNT, CDR2 YYREEE (reference sequence). The CDR3 coding sequence is TGTGCCAGCAGCGGACATGCTGTATGGGGCTACACCTTC. It yields the protein CASSGHAVWGYTF.

The chain links TRBV5-5 to TRBJ1-1, with unresolved D. Between the trimmed V and J ends, which lost 1 base and 7 bases, there was a span of 17 bases. From germline, CDR1 is SGHKS and CDR2 YYEKEE (reference sequence). CDR3 length equals 15 residues. CDR3 residues: CASSLTVFREGEAFF. The CDR3 DNA reads TGTGCCAGCAGCTTGACAGTTTTCCGCGAAGGTGAAGCTTTCTTT.

The chain is built from TRBV25-1 and TRBJ1-1, with a possible D match to TRBD1 (5 bases). This CDR3 contains 14 residues. The V end was cut by 3 bases, the J end by 10 bases, with 18 bases between. Germline V gives CDR1 MGHDK, CDR2 SYGVNS. The CDR3 loop is CASSDRQGAPPAFF. Written as DNA, the CDR3 is TGTGCCAGCAGTGATAGGCAGGGCGCCCCCCCAGCTTTCTTT.

The rearrangement uses TRBV9 and TRBJ1-1; 8 nucleotides agree with TRBD1. CDR1 and CDR2 (germline): SGDLS, YYNGEE. This CDR3 has 15 residues. Germline trimming cut 3 bases from V and 5 bases from J; bases unmatched to any gene: 9. Here the CDR3 reads CASSAYGQGGTEAFF. The CDR3 DNA is TGTGCCAGCAGCGCCTACGGACAGGGTGGGACTGAAGCTTTCTTT.

The V gene is TRBV2, the J gene TRBJ1-4; tentative D call: TRBD1 (5 bases). CDR1 is SNHLY, CDR2 FYNNEI, per germline. The CDR3 consists of 14 residues. V was pared by 7 bases and J by 5 bases, with 14 bases between. The DNA for the CDR3 is TGTGCCAGCAAGTGGGAACAGGCAAATGAAAAACTGTTTTTT. Residues: CASKWEQANEKLFF.

This clone was detected only once. The J gene is TRBJ2-7, the V gene TRBV10-3; 8 bases align to TRBD1. V trimming: 6 bases; J trimming: 2 bases; junction bases outside the gene matches: 6. CDR1 and CDR2 (germline): ENHRY, SYGVKD. This CDR3 contains 14 residues. CDR3 amino acids: CAISLGQGAYEQYF. The DNA for the CDR3 is TGTGCCATCAGCCTCGGACAGGGAGCCTACGAGCAGTACTTC.

This chain links TRBV5-1 with TRBJ2-5, with a weak D call TRBD1 (6 bases). V lost 7 bases and J 4 bases, leaving 20 bases between the germline ends. The CDR3 extends over 15 amino acids. CDR1 and CDR2 from the germline V gene are SGHRS and YFSETQ. For the CDR3, the DNA is TGCGCCAGCCAGGGGCGGGTTGGGTCCCCAGAGACCCAGTACTTC. Protein product: CASQGRVGSPETQYF.